This T cell receptor beta chain was observed in a study of technical replicates of blood from several donors. Sequencing was performed with immunoSEQ multiplex PCR; in TCRdb, only in-frame clones are kept and a portion is missing. The sample holds 95,000 to 100,000 clones; under 96% are singletons and the top ten take approximately 0.2%. The CDR3 has 19 amino acids. Germline loops: CDR1 SGHVS, CDR2 FNYEAQ. J was trimmed by 4 bases and V by 0 bases; bases with no gene match: 15. This chain links TRBV7-6 with TRBJ2-5, with 9 bases lining up with TRBD2. The receptor was derived from a human donor in good health. The sequencing sample was made of T cells isolated from PBMCs. CDR3 coding DNA: TGTGCCAGCAGCTTAGCGATCCGAGGAAGGACTAGCGAGAGAGAGACCCAGTACTTC. Its translation is CASSLAIRGRTSERETQYF.